The rows below give T cell receptor beta chains drawn from one sample of a study of T cells in Graves' hyperthyroidism and ophthalmopathy. One entry per CDR3 protein results from TCRdb running MiXCR on the multiplex PCR reads. The sample records some 350,000 distinct CDR3 sequences, approximately 14% being singletons. The sequencing input was blood. The origin of the receptors is a woman aged 35 to 49 with Graves' ophthalmopathy. Both conserved end residues are part of each CDR3. A D gene is named only where the DNA matches it firmly. Clone sizes are given selectively: once, few, many, or a class where the clone is expanded.

>many|TRBJ2-2|TRBV6-1|-
TGTGCCAGCAGTGGCGACGGATACACCGGGGAGCTGTTTTTT
CASSGDGYTGELFF
>many|TRBJ2-5|TRBV2|-
TGTGCCGCCAGCGTCTCCAGAGCCGTGGAGACCCAGTACTTC
CAASVSRAVETQYF
>many|TRBJ1-2|TRBV6-6|-
TGTGCCAGCAGTTACGCTGGGATCTATGGCTACACCTTC
CASSYAGIYGYTF
>once|TRBJ1-1|TRBV10-2|-
TGCGCCAGCAGTGTAAGCGTAAGGAACACTGAAGCTTTCTTT
CASSVSVRNTEAFF
>-|TRBJ1-5|TRBV28|TRBD1
TGTGCCAGCAGTTACGGTCCCGGGACAGGAAAAACAGATCATAGCAATCAGCCCCAGCATTTT
CASSYGPGTGKTDHSNQPQHF
>few|TRBJ2-1|TRBV9|TRBD2
TGTGCCAGCAACCGAGGACTAGCGGGAGCCTACAATGAGCAGTTCTTC
CASNRGLAGAYNEQFF
>many|TRBJ1-1|TRBV12-3/TRBV12-4|TRBD1
TGTGCCAGCAGACCGGACAGGGGCGCGTGGAACACTGAAGCTTTCTTT
CASRPDRGAWNTEAFF
>few|TRBJ1-3|TRBV19|-
TGTGCCAGTAGCGCCTCGGGAACAGGCAACTCTGGAAACACCATATATTTT
CASSASGTGNSGNTIYF
>many|TRBJ2-7|TRBV27|TRBD2
TGTGCCAGCAGTTTAAGCGGGGTTTTTTACGAGCAGTACTTC
CASSLSGVFYEQYF
>-|TRBJ2-3|TRBV28|-
TGTGCCAGCAGTTATGGCGGAGATACGCAGTATTTT
CASSYGGDTQYF
>many|TRBJ2-1|TRBV6-1|TRBD2
TGTGCCAGCAGAATGTCTTGGACTAGCGGGCACAATGAGCAGTTCTTC
CASRMSWTSGHNEQFF
>many|TRBJ1-1|TRBV6-1|-
TGTGCCAGCACCGCACGGGAGAACACTGAAGCTTTCTTT
CASTARENTEAFF
>many|TRBJ2-1|TRBV12-3/TRBV12-4|TRBD1
TGTGCCAGCAGGGCTGGGACAGGGTTTAGGAATGAGCAGTTCTTC
CASRAGTGFRNEQFF
>-|TRBJ1-6|TRBV20-1|-
TGCAGTGCTTTGATACAGGGTTCCGCTAATAATTCACCCCTCCACTTT
CSALIQGSANNSPLHF
>many|TRBJ2-3|TRBV19|-
TGTGCCAGTAGACCCTACGGGACTAGCACAGATACGCAGTATTTT
CASRPYGTSTDTQYF
>many|TRBJ1-4|TRBV5-1|TRBD1
TGCGCCAGCAGCGATTCGACAGGGGGAGGTGAAAAACTGTTTTTT
CASSDSTGGGEKLFF
>many|TRBJ2-7|TRBV7-6|-
TGTGCCAGCAGCTCCCCAGTCTCCCGGGAGCAGTACTTC
CASSSPVSREQYF
>few|TRBJ2-1|TRBV15|TRBD1
TGTGCCACCAGCAGAGATACGGGACAGGGTAATAGGCACAATGAGCAGTTCTTC
CATSRDTGQGNRHNEQFF
>many|TRBJ2-2|TRBV24-1|TRBD1
TGTGCCACCAGTGATTTAGGGACAGTTAACACCGGGGAGCTGTTTTTT
CATSDLGTVNTGELFF
>-|TRBJ1-5|TRBV9|TRBD1
TGTGCCAGCAGCGGGAGACAGGGAACGAGCACAGATACGCAGCATTTT
CASSGRQGTSTDTQHF
>many|TRBJ1-1|TRBV18|-
TGTGCCAGCTCACCACATCGGGACACTGAAGCTTTCTTT
CASSPHRDTEAFF
>-|TRBJ2-7|TRBV5-6|-
TGTGCCAGCAGCTTTTTAGGCTACGAGCAGTACTTC
CASSFLGYEQYF
>few|TRBJ2-2|TRBV7-6|-
TGTGCCAGCAGCTTATTCAGAAGTTCGAACACCGGGGAGCTGTTTTTT
CASSLFRSSNTGELFF
>many|TRBJ2-5|TRBV9|-
TGTGCCAGCAGCGTAGGACCAGCGGAACAAGAGACCCAGTACTTC
CASSVGPAEQETQYF
>many|TRBJ2-2|TRBV11-2|-
TGTGCCAGCAGCTCTTTACAGGGTGCCGGGGAGCTGTTTTTT
CASSSLQGAGELFF
>many|TRBJ2-3|TRBV27|-
TGTGCCAGCAGTTTATCGGGCCAGGGGTGGATCGAAGATACGCAGTATTTT
CASSLSGQGWIEDTQYF
>-|TRBJ2-7|TRBV20-1|TRBD2
TGCAGTGCCCCGGGAGTAGCGGGAGTTTATGGTCACGAGCAGTACTTC
CSAPGVAGVYGHEQYF
>few|TRBJ2-7|TRBV19|-
TGTGCCAGTAGTATAGATCGGGGCCGAGTCGACGAGCAGTACTTC
CASSIDRGRVDEQYF
>many|TRBJ1-2|TRBV5-8|-
TGTGCCAGCAGCTTGGAGCAGCAGTATGGCTACACCTTC
CASSLEQQYGYTF
>many|TRBJ1-6|TRBV2|-
TGTGCCAGCAGTGAAGTCATCTCCTATAATTCACCCCTCCACTTT
CASSEVISYNSPLHF
>many|TRBJ2-2|TRBV2|-
TGTGCCAGCAGCGAAAACAGGGTAGGGAGGGCCGGGGAGCTGTTTTTT
CASSENRVGRAGELFF
>few|TRBJ2-5|TRBV5-5|-
TGTGCCAGCAGCATAGGGTTGGCCAGAGAGACCCAGTACTTC
CASSIGLARETQYF
>many|TRBJ2-7|TRBV7-9|-
TGTGCCAGCAGCTCCACCCTGGGGGGGGCTCAGAGCGAGCAGTACTTC
CASSSTLGGAQSEQYF
>-|TRBJ2-6|TRBV28|-
TGTGCCAGCGTTCCGGCAGGGGCCCACTCTGGGGCCAACGTCCTGACTTTC
CASVPAGAHSGANVLTF
>many|TRBJ1-2|TRBV28|-
TGTGCCAGCACCTATCGACCGAAATATGGCTACACCTTC
CASTYRPKYGYTF
>many|TRBJ2-2|TRBV7-8|-
TGTGCCAGCAGCTTAAAGGGGTTGGGGCCCCTCACGACCGGGGAGCTGTTTTTT
CASSLKGLGPLTTGELFF
>-|TRBJ1-2|TRBV16|TRBD1
TGTGCCAGCAGCTATGGACAGGGGAGCTACACCTTC
CASSYGQGSYTF
>many|TRBJ2-1|TRBV6-1|-
TGTGCCAGCAGTCGGGGTTACGGGAGCTCCTACAATGAGCAGTTCTTC
CASSRGYGSSYNEQFF
>many|TRBJ2-5|TRBV5-1|-
TGTGCCAGCAGCCTCGGACAAGAGACCCAGTACTTC
CASSLGQETQYF
>many|TRBJ2-7|TRBV6-7|-
TGTGCCAGCAGTACACCAAGGAGGCACGAGCAGTACTTC
CASSTPRRHEQYF
>many|TRBJ1-5|TRBV6-1|-
TGTGCCAGCATGGGGCTTAGCAATCAGCCCCAGCATTTT
CASMGLSNQPQHF
>many|TRBJ1-5|TRBV28|-
TGTGCCAGCAGCCACCGTTTTCAGGCTTACAATCAGCCCCAGCATTTT
CASSHRFQAYNQPQHF
>many|TRBJ1-1|TRBV3-1|-
TGTGCCAGCAGCCAAAGCCCGAACACTGAAGCTTTCTTT
CASSQSPNTEAFF
>few|TRBJ2-1|TRBV11-2|-
TGTGCCAGCAGCTTAGGACCATTTTATGAGCAGTTCTTC
CASSLGPFYEQFF
>-|TRBJ2-7|TRBV28|TRBD1
TGTGCCAGCAGTCCCTCCGACAGGGGCTACGAGCAGTACTTC
CASSPSDRGYEQYF
>many|TRBJ2-3|TRBV14|-
TGTGCCAGCAGCCACGGAGGATCTAGCACAGATACGCAGTATTTT
CASSHGGSSTDTQYF
>many|TRBJ2-5|TRBV19|-
TGTGCCAGTAGTATAGATACCGAGAGGACCCAGTACTTC
CASSIDTERTQYF
>-|TRBJ1-1|TRBV7-9|-
TGTGCCAGCAGCTTAGGAACGGCCACTGAAGCTTTCTTT
CASSLGTATEAFF
>few|TRBJ2-5|TRBV24-1|TRBD2
TGTGCCACCAGTGATTTTTCGCGGGGGGAACAAGAGACCCAGTACTTC
CATSDFSRGEQETQYF
>many|TRBJ1-2|TRBV7-9|-
TGTGCCAGCAGCTTATTATCACGGGGGGCTAGTGGCTACACCTTC
CASSLLSRGASGYTF
>-|TRBJ1-2|TRBV20-1|-
TGCAGTGCTCCGATCGGTGCAAAAGGCTACACCTTC
CSAPIGAKGYTF
>few|TRBJ2-3|TRBV10-3|-
TGTGCCATCACATCACAAAGGGCAGATACGCAGTATTTT
CAITSQRADTQYF
>many|TRBJ2-7|TRBV27|TRBD2
TGTGCCAGCAGTTGGACTAGCGGGAGCTACGAGCAGTACTTC
CASSWTSGSYEQYF
>many|TRBJ2-7|TRBV28|TRBD1
TGTGCCAGCAGCTCTACACCGGGACAGGGGACCAACGAGCAGTACTTC
CASSSTPGQGTNEQYF
>many|TRBJ2-4|TRBV2|-
TGTGCCAGCAGCGAGGCAGTTGGCAAAAACATTCAGTACTTC
CASSEAVGKNIQYF